What follows is one TCR beta chain and its context. This clonotype is medium-sized (0.01 to 0.1%) in its sample. The target of this receptor is not known. Base qualities are not at hand, and no much larger clone is one base apart. These data belong to a study of spatial heterogeneity in lung cancer (dated by TCRdb to about 2019). About the study as a whole: Beta-chain transcripts were consistently detected in greater numbers than alpha-chain transcripts, which likely reflected higher beta-chain transcript abundance. Nonsynonymous mutation counts, determined by whole-exome sequencing of tumor tissue, were related to features of the TCR repertoire. In the raw uncorrected reads, each unique combination of TCR and UMI appeared more than ten times on average. In tumor regions, TCR transcript counts showed a strong correlation with a T cell transcriptional module score derived from matched bulk RNA-seq. Both alpha and beta chains were TCR-sequenced in 200 to 250 tumor regions, fewer than 80 matched nontumor lung samples and approximately 50 PBMC samples obtained at surgery. The study quantitatively compared TCR alpha and beta repertoires across multiple tumor regions, matched nontumor lung and blood in non-small cell lung cancer.

Libraries were prepared through 5' RACE. Sequencing instrument: NextSeq 500. In the TCR library protocol, a unique molecular identifier was attached to each TCR cDNA molecule so that PCR and sequencing errors could be corrected. The original pipeline was this. TCR identification, UMI-based error correction and CDR3 extraction were performed with Decombinator tools. Expanded TCRs were defined as those above a frequency of 2 per 1,000, corresponding to the top 1% of the tumor frequency distribution. Expanded tumor TCRs were classed as regional if statistically deemed absent (corrected P<0.05) from at least one tumor region, otherwise ubiquitous. Rényi diversity was computed with the R vegan package after subsampling each repertoire 100 times to 5,000 TCRs. CDR3 similarity networks were built from amino acid triplet string-kernel similarity, with CDR3s being connected when pairwise similarity was above 0.82. The raw public data were reprocessed by TCRdb itself: fastp quality trimming at Q25, MiXCR clonotype calling, in-frame beta chains only. Identical CDR3 proteins give one entry, which carries the most common genes and DNA. The V and J calls follow TCRdb's processing rather than the paper's. In all, the sample holds 3,500 to 4,500 distinct CDR3 sequences, and roughly 6.3% of those were seen once. The ten largest clones capture 19% of the sample.

Here is what the overall study found, with its caveats: Additional single-cell paired TCR alpha and beta sequencing was considered necessary to confirm, at a functional level, the hypothesis that regional TCRs recognize regional mutations. The tumor nonsynonymous mutation count correlated with the number of expanded intratumoral alpha and beta TCRs. Counts of ubiquitous and regional expanded TCRs were found to correlate with counts of ubiquitous and regional nonsynonymous mutations, respectively. TCR-seq coverage of tumor T cells was estimated at only around 7% for alpha chains and less than 15% for beta chains.

From its cysteine to its phenylalanine, the CDR3 spans 16 amino acids. Only the CDR3 DNA is retained, 48 bases long and in frame from the first base. CDR1 and CDR2 are read off the germline V gene (reference sequence) as DFQATT and SNEGSKA. From V the trimming removes 6 bases and from J it removes 4 bases, while the gene matches leave 14 bases of the junction unaccounted for. The sample's time point label, in plain terms: sample taken at primary tumor resection. The donors were fewer than 90 patients from the lung TRACERx cohort who had early-stage, untreated non-small cell lung cancer. Whole RNA extracted from tumor and nontumor lung tissue, or from cryopreserved PBMC samples, was used for TCR sequencing without cell sorting. Only patients for whom sufficient RNA was available from at least two tumor regions were selected for TCR sequencing. A lung pathologist reviewed the tumor and adjacent nontumor lung specimens before the specimens were selected.

The receptor was isolated from a male donor with early-stage non-small cell lung cancer. Specimen: lung tumor tissue, collected at surgery. This chain is built from TRBV20-1 and TRBJ2-5; a stretch of 10 junction bases matches TRBD2. For the CDR3, the sequence is CSAPSPSSGGTETQYF. The sequenced DNA: TGCAGTGCCCCCAGTCCTTCTAGCGGGGGTACAGAGACCCAGTACTTC.